Included here is one T cell receptor (beta chain) sequence, with context. Its antigen is not known. Each CDR3 protein is one row after TCRdb ran MiXCR on the reads. The sample carries about 360,000 distinct CDR3 sequences, 15% to 20% recorded once. The source of the sample is a study of T cell repertoires in cytomegalovirus infection. Study results and limitations: Ex vivo, HLA-C-restricted CMV-specific TCR beta clonotypes prevailed over the rest of the response.

V dropped 5 bases and J dropped 2; count of bases not matched to a gene: 10. The CDR3 is made up of 16 amino acids. From germline, CDR1 is SGHVS and CDR2 FNYEAQ. The TCR sequence derives from a human donor in good health (CMV status not recorded). Some clones in this sample may be carry-over from other donors' samples. The sample comprised PBMCs. The V call is TRBV7-6, the J call TRBJ2-3, with TRBD1 identical over 7 bases. The CDR3 reads CASSMGQRNFTDTQYF. DNA for the CDR3: TGTGCCAGCAGCATGGGACAGAGGAATTTCACAGATACGCAGTATTTT. Based on the CDR3 plus reference TRBV7-6 and TRBJ2-3, the full variable domain is GAGVSQSPRYKVTKRGQDVALRCDPISGHVSLYWYRQALGQGPEFLTYFNYEAQQDKSGLPNDRFSAERPEGSISTLTIQRTEQRDSAMYRCASSMGQRNFTDTQYFGPGTRLTVL.